The 11 T cell receptor beta chains presented below share a single source sample, sequenced in a study of blood T cells in healthy people across ages. A second PCR, run for about 7 to 11 cycles, used a sample-barcoded 5' primer plus a J-beta primer mix. MiXCR, applied by TCRdb to the 5' RACE reads, yields one record per CDR3 protein. This repertoire shows 600,000 or so distinct CDR3 sequences, less than 35% found once; its top ten account for 15% to 18%. Sequenced material: blood. All receptors come from an elderly woman in good health.

CDR3 sequence reads: CSAREGATTDTQYF. CDR3 DNA: TGCAGTGCTAGAGAGGGGGCCACCACAGATACGCAGTATTTT. The V call is TRBV20-1, the J call TRBJ2-3; perhaps TRBD1 as D (6 bases). The V end was cut by 0 bases, the J end by 2 bases, with 9 bases between. Germline values: CDR1 DFQATT, CDR2 SNEGSKA (reference sequence). CDR3 size: 14 residues.

This clonotype was detected many times. The chain joins TRBV28 to TRBJ1-2, with D perhaps matching TRBD1 (6 bases). V lost 6 bases to trimming and J lost 0 bases, with 14 bases between them. CDR1 and CDR2 (germline): MDHEN, SYDVKM. This CDR3 comprises 15 residues. Here the CDR3 DNA reads TGTGCCAGCAGCCTGAGGGGGTCCGCTAACTATGGCTACACCTTC. This translates into CASSLRGSANYGYTF.

This clonotype was seen many times. The V gene is TRBV5-1, the J gene TRBJ2-1, with D possibly being TRBD1 or TRBD2 (5 bases each). There are 13 residues in the CDR3. The germline CDR1 and CDR2 sequences are SGHRS and YFSETQ. The V and J ends lost 4 bases and 7 bases respectively, with 12 bases between them. The CDR3 loop reads CASSRDGKNEQFF. The CDR3 nucleotides are TGCGCCAGCAGCCGGGACGGCAAGAATGAGCAGTTCTTC.

This clonotype was recorded at least ten times. The chain combines TRBV18 with TRBJ1-2; weak D call: TRBD1 (5 bases). Germline CDR1 and CDR2: KGHSH and LQKENI. The V end lost 3 bases, the J end lost 5 bases, and 13 bases lay between the germline ends. The CDR3 covers 14 residues. CDR3 bases: TGTGCCAGCTCACCCGACCAGGGTCTTTATGGCTACACCTTC. It translates to CASSPDQGLYGYTF.

V gene TRBV30 combines with J gene TRBJ1-5, with a tentative D call TRBD1 (6 bases). Germline loops: CDR1 GTSNPN, CDR2 SVGIG (reference sequence). V lost 1 base to trimming and J lost 2 bases, with 27 bases between them. The CDR3 totals 20 residues. The CDR3: CAWSATEIVGGVVGNQPQHF. CDR3 in DNA: TGTGCCTGGAGTGCCACCGAAATAGTAGGGGGGGTCGTTGGCAATCAGCCCCAGCATTTT.

In regard to this clonotype: The junction differs from germline at one of its ends, possibly a read error. V is TRBV5-4 and J is TRBJ2-4; 7 bases agree with TRBD1. The J call is uncertain, as TRBJ2-5 better fits the DNA end. Germline V gene sequence: CDR1 SGHNT, CDR2 YYREEE (reference sequence). This CDR3 is built from 15 residues. CDR3 residues: CANSPGGVPQETQYF. The DNA for the CDR3 is TGTGCCAACAGCCCAGGGGGAGTGCCCCAAGAGACCCAGTACTTC.

This clonotype was detected many times. The CDR3 loop reads CASSLTGSPLHF. In DNA, the CDR3 is TGTGCCAGCAGCTTAACGGGTTCACCCCTCCACTTT. The chain combines TRBV7-2 with TRBJ1-6; D is uncertain. The CDR3 consists of 12 residues. CDR1 is SGHTA and CDR2 is FQGNSA in the germline V gene. Trimming pared 2 bases from V and 9 bases from J, leaving 5 bases between.

As regards this clonotype: A much larger clone sits a single nucleotide away, making a read error possible. This rearrangement joins TRBV4-1 to TRBJ2-1, with 8 bases lining up with TRBD2. The J call is doubtful: the DNA matches TRBJ2-7 better. Per the germline V gene, CDR1 is MGHRA and CDR2 is YSYEKL. The CDR3 has 15 residues. The CDR3: CASSRAGALYNEQYF. The CDR3, as DNA: TGCGCCAGCAGCCGAGCGGGGGCCCTCTACAATGAGCAGTACTTC.

Turning to this clonotype: At one boundary the junction diverges from the germline segment, which might be a read error. The chain uses TRBV20-1 and TRBJ2-1, with D possibly TRBD2 on 7 matching bases. The CDR3 is made up of 16 amino acids. Germline CDR1 DFQATT, CDR2 SNEGSKA (reference sequence). The CDR3 here is CGARATGGFSYNEQFF. CDR3 bases: TGCGGTGCTAGGGCTACGGGGGGCTTCTCCTACAATGAGCAGTTCTTC.

This clonotype was seen a handful of times. The chain carries TRBV20-1 and TRBJ2-3; D ambiguous. Between the trimmed V and J ends, which lost 3 bases and 6 bases, there was a span of 16 bases. CDR3 length equals 14 residues. Per germline, CDR1 DFQATT and CDR2 SNEGSKA (reference sequence). The CDR3 DNA reads TGCAGTGCTAGTACGCGGCCGCTGGGGGATACGCAGTATTTT. Amino acid sequence: CSASTRPLGDTQYF.

In this sample, this clonotype turned up many times. This rearrangement joins TRBV10-3 to TRBJ1-2; D remains unclear. The CDR3 is 13 residues long. Germline V lookup: CDR1 ENHRY, CDR2 SYGVKD. Trimming took off 2 bases at V and 3 bases at J, with 7 bases between the two ends. The CDR3 sequence is CAISEGTDYGYTF. The CDR3 DNA follows: TGTGCCATCAGTGAGGGAACAGACTATGGCTACACCTTC.